These 29 T cell receptor beta chains share one sample of origin, sequenced in a study of blood T cell repertoires in COVID-19. Clones were read by immunoSEQ multiplex PCR, and TCRdb kept only the in-frame ones, dropping some. The sample shows 200,000 to 250,000 clones, about 85% of them seen only once. Sequencing was carried out using peripheral blood. The receptors come from a man aged 25-45 years who had recovered from COVID-19.

V is TRBV13 and J is TRBJ1-4; D not resolved. The CDR3 loop spans 15 amino acids. The germline V and J ends were trimmed by 0 bases and 6 bases, with 11 bases remaining between them. Germline lookup yields CDR1 PRHDT and CDR2 FYEKMQ (reference sequence). This CDR3 reads CASSLGIRRDEKLFF. For the CDR3, the DNA is TGTGCCAGCAGCTTAGGAATTCGGAGGGATGAAAAACTGTTTTTT.

V and J are TRBV2 and TRBJ2-1, with D uncertain. This CDR3 has 12 amino acids. Germline V gives CDR1 SNHLY, CDR2 FYNNEI. The V gene lost 6 bases and the J gene lost 5 bases, with 8 bases spanning the gap. In nucleotides, the CDR3 is TGTGCCAGCAGGACAAACGACAATGAGCAGTTCTTC. Encoded protein: CASRTNDNEQFF.

This clone was found a few times. CDR3 in amino acids: CASSRDSLSGNTIYF. CDR3 nucleotides: TGCGCCAGCAGTCGAGACAGCCTCTCTGGAAACACCATATATTTT. The rearrangement uses TRBV5-1 and TRBJ1-3; D perhaps matches TRBD1 (5 bases). CDR1 SGHRS and CDR2 YFSETQ come from the germline V gene. V lost 5 bases and J lost 0, with 12 bases in between. The CDR3 covers 15 residues.

The chain uses TRBV9 and TRBJ2-1; D is perhaps TRBD2 (6 bases). Germline-derived CDR1 and CDR2 are SGDLS and YYNGEE. V was trimmed by 3 bases and J by 4 bases, leaving 17 bases between them. The CDR3 consists of 16 residues. CDR3 coding DNA: TGTGCCAGCAGCGGACGTCCCGGGGGACCTTACAATGAGCAGTTCTTC. Its translation: CASSGRPGGPYNEQFF.

This chain joins TRBV29-1 and TRBJ2-3; TRBD2 matches at 8 bases. The CDR3 contains 15 residues. V was clipped by 4 bases and J by 4 bases; unmatched bases: 10. Germline lookup yields CDR1 SQVTM and CDR2 ANQGSEA. In DNA form, the CDR3 reads TGCAGCGTTGCCGGGGGGGCCCGTAGCGCAGATACGCAGTATTTT. Translation gives CSVAGGARSADTQYF.

This clone was seen just once. The chain has TRBV2 and TRBJ2-7; unclear D gene. Per germline, CDR1 SNHLY and CDR2 FYNNEI. V lost 1 base and J lost 1, with 8 bases in between. The CDR3 has 14 residues. This CDR3 reads CASSEVAWSYEQYV. The CDR3, as DNA: TGTGCCAGCAGTGAAGTGGCTTGGTCCTACGAGCAGTACGTC.

This rearrangement joins TRBV5-1 to TRBJ1-6, with D possibly TRBD1 on 6 matching bases. Trimming pared 5 bases from V and 7 bases from J, leaving 10 bases between. Germline lookup yields CDR1 SGHRS and CDR2 YFSETQ. The CDR3 has 13 amino acids. The CDR3 sequence: CASSEGDNSPLHF. The CDR3 DNA follows: TGCGCCAGCAGTGAGGGGGACAATTCACCCCTCCACTTT.

The rearrangement uses TRBV4-1 and TRBJ1-4; 7 bases fit TRBD1. Trimming took 3 bases from V and 4 from J; bases not matched to a gene: 5. This CDR3 region has 15 residues. CDR1 and CDR2 (germline): MGHRA, YSYEKL. The CDR3 reads CASSQTGTGNEKLFF. The CDR3 DNA reads as TGCGCCAGCAGCCAGACAGGGACGGGTAATGAAAAACTGTTTTTT.

This rearrangement joins TRBV7-2 to TRBJ2-1; D is perhaps TRBD2 (7 bases). CDR1 is SGHTA, CDR2 FQGNSA, per germline. Between the trimmed V and J ends, which lost 6 bases and 4 bases, there was a span of 16 bases. The CDR3 extends over 15 amino acids. The DNA of the CDR3 is TGTGCCAGCAGTCGATTAGGGGGGGGGTACAATGAGCAGTTCTTC. Encoded protein: CASSRLGGGYNEQFF.

This clone was observed once. This sample includes further DNA sequences coding for the same CDR3. The genes are TRBV6-5 and TRBJ1-4; D not resolved. Germline V gene data show CDR1 as MNHEY and CDR2 as SVGAGI. The CDR3 has 14 amino acids. V gave up 2 bases and J gave up 1 base, with 5 bases separating them. CDR3 loop: CASSYGRTNEKLFF. Here the CDR3 DNA reads TGTGCCAGCAGTTACGGGAGAACTAATGAAAAACTGTTTTTT.

The rearrangement joins TRBV6-4 to TRBJ1-5; D unclear. This CDR3 spans 14 amino acids. Trimming took 3 bases from V and 3 from J, leaving 9 bases between them. In germline, CDR1 is MRHNA, CDR2 SNTAGT. The CDR3 DNA sequence: TGTGCCAGCAGTGAGATGCCAGACAATCAGCCCCAGCATTTT. It yields the protein CASSEMPDNQPQHF.

V and J are TRBV5-1 and TRBJ2-2; tentative D call: TRBD2 (5 bases). CDR3 length: 16 residues. Trimming removed 4 bases from V and 0 bases from J, with 13 bases in between. Germline CDR1 SGHRS, CDR2 YFSETQ. The CDR3 coding sequence is TGCGCCAGCAGCCTTGCCGGGATATCGAACACCGGGGAGCTGTTTTTT. Encoded protein: CASSLAGISNTGELFF.

The V and J genes are TRBV7-8 and TRBJ2-1; 9 bases are a match to TRBD2. The junction had 6 bases not matched to a gene; V was cut back by 2 bases and J by 10 bases. Looked up from germline, CDR1 is SGHVS and CDR2 is FQNEAQ. The CDR3 consists of 14 residues. CDR3 sequence: CASSLQGLAYEQFF. The CDR3 region has the DNA TGTGCCAGCAGCTTACAGGGACTAGCATACGAGCAGTTCTTC.

The chain carries TRBV28 and TRBJ2-2; D is undetermined. V was shortened by 6 bases and J by 1 base, with 12 bases between the two germline ends. This CDR3 has 15 amino acids. In germline, CDR1 is MDHEN, CDR2 SYDVKM. The CDR3, as DNA: TGTGCCAGCAGACTCGGCGACTTGAACACCGGGGAGCTGTTTTTT. This gives the protein CASRLGDLNTGELFF.

The chain has TRBV10-3 and TRBJ1-2, with D maybe TRBD1 (5 bases). CDR1 ENHRY and CDR2 SYGVKD come from the germline V gene. The CDR3 runs to 13 residues. Trimming took off 10 bases at V and 7 bases at J, with 19 bases between the two ends. The CDR3 region has the DNA TGTGCCAGCGTAGGGGCAGGGCGAAGTGGCTACACCTTC. This translates into CASVGAGRSGYTF.

This chain uses TRBV5-4 with TRBJ2-5, with TRBD2 identical over 8 bases. Trimming removed 2 bases from V and 5 bases from J; junction bases left unmatched: 2. The germline V gene encodes CDR1 SGHNT and CDR2 YYREEE (reference sequence). This CDR3 contains 13 residues. CDR3 protein: CASSFGGGETQYF. For the CDR3, the DNA is TGTGCCAGCAGCTTCGGGGGGGGCGAGACCCAGTACTTC.

The gene calls are TRBV19 and TRBJ1-5; a possible D gene is TRBD1 (6 bases). Looked up from germline, CDR1 is LNHDA and CDR2 is SQIVND (reference sequence). Between the trimmed V and J ends, which lost 1 base and 11 bases, there was a span of 18 bases. CDR3 length equals 15 residues. CDR3 nucleotides: TGTGCCAGTAGTATAGTACAGGGACCCCTGGTAGCCCAGCATTTT. Translating it yields CASSIVQGPLVAQHF.

V gene TRBV6-5 combines with J gene TRBJ2-3, with D possibly being TRBD2 (5 bases). Per germline, CDR1 MNHEY and CDR2 SVGAGI. CDR3 length: 15 amino acids. Trimming cost V 6 bases and J 4 bases, with 17 bases left between them. The CDR3 region has the DNA TGTGCCAGCAGCCCGATAAGCCGGGGTTCAGATACGCAGTATTTT. Protein sequence: CASSPISRGSDTQYF.

The chain employs TRBV19 and TRBJ2-7; tentative D call: TRBD2 (7 bases). Trimming took off 0 bases at V and 7 bases at J, with 10 bases between the two ends. From germline, CDR1 is LNHDA and CDR2 SQIVND (reference sequence). The CDR3 is made up of 13 amino acids. Written as DNA, the CDR3 is TGTGCCAGTAGTATAGAGGGGGGGACAGAGCAGTACGTC. This encodes CASSIEGGTEQYV.

The CDR3 DNA follows: TGTGCCACCAAGACCCGGAGAGATAATTCACCCCTCCACTTT. Translating gives CATKTRRDNSPLHF. The chain is built from TRBV19 and TRBJ1-6; D gene uncertain. The CDR3 consists of 14 residues. Trimming cost V 10 bases and J 5 bases, with 15 bases left between them. The germline CDR1 and CDR2 sequences are LNHDA and SQIVND (reference sequence).

The chain is built from TRBV5-6 and TRBJ2-3; 8 nucleotides align to TRBD1. CDR1 SGHDT and CDR2 YYEEEE come from the germline V gene. With 4 bases clipped from V and 0 bases from J, the junction kept 10 bases outside the gene matches. The CDR3 extends over 17 amino acids. CDR3 region: CASSRGQGRLSTDTQYF. The CDR3 DNA reads as TGTGCCAGCAGCCGTGGACAGGGAAGGCTCAGCACAGATACGCAGTATTTT.

Points on this clone: The sample carries other DNA sequences with the same CDR3. This chain connects TRBV6-1 to TRBJ1-6; D gene uncertain. Germline lookup yields CDR1 MNHNS and CDR2 SASEGT. The V gene lost 1 base and the J gene lost 0 bases, with 7 bases spanning the gap. There are 16 residues in the CDR3. CDR3 sequence (DNA): TGTGCCAGCAGTGAAGGAGGAAGCTCCTATAATTCACCCCTCCACTTT. Its translation is CASSEGGSSYNSPLHF.

The genes are TRBV5-6 and TRBJ2-3; the D gene is possibly TRBD1 (5 bases). Germline V gene sequence: CDR1 SGHDT, CDR2 YYEEEE. With 1 base removed from V and 6 bases from J, the gap between germline ends came to 15 bases. The CDR3 has 15 amino acids. For the CDR3, the DNA is TGTGCCAGCAGCTTGTGGCGCAGGGTGTCGGATACGCAGTATTTT. Translated, it gives CASSLWRRVSDTQYF.

V is TRBV2 and J is TRBJ2-1, with 13 bases lining up with TRBD2. This CDR3 comprises 14 residues. The germline V gene encodes CDR1 SNHLY and CDR2 FYNNEI. The ends lost 7 bases at V and 10 bases at J; junction bases unmatched: 7. The CDR3 spells CASKGTSGVREQFF. CDR3 sequence (DNA): TGTGCCAGCAAGGGGACTAGCGGGGTTCGGGAGCAGTTCTTC.

The V gene is TRBV19, the J gene TRBJ1-5; TRBD1 is a possible D gene (6 bases). The V gene lost 6 bases and the J gene lost 8 bases, with 20 bases spanning the gap. The CDR3 covers 15 residues. Germline CDR1 LNHDA, CDR2 SQIVND (reference sequence). CDR3 sequence: CASSLRDIQSEPQHF. CDR3 nucleotide sequence: TGTGCCAGTAGCCTCCGGGACATACAATCAGAGCCCCAGCATTTT.

The chain recombines TRBV2 with TRBJ2-5; TRBD2 matches at 7 bases. The CDR3 is 14 residues long. Germline V gives CDR1 SNHLY, CDR2 FYNNEI. The V and J ends lost 6 bases and 3 bases, in that order; junction bases with no gene match: 7. The chain's CDR3 is CASRPALAEETQYF. CDR3 in DNA: TGTGCCAGCAGGCCCGCCCTAGCGGAAGAGACCCAGTACTTC.

In the case of this clone: Mismatch with germline at one junction end may stem from a read error. This rearrangement joins TRBV27 to TRBJ1-1, with D unresolved. The germline V gene has CDR1 MNHEY and CDR2 SMNVEV (reference sequence). This CDR3 is built from 13 residues. CDR3 sequence reads: CASSLSHYTEAFF. The CDR3 nucleotides read TGTGCCAGCAGTCTATCTCATTACACTGAAGCTTTCTTT.

The V gene is TRBV7-9, the J gene TRBJ1-1; TRBD1 aligns across 9 bases. The CDR3 runs 16 residues. Germline CDR1 reads SEHNR; CDR2 reads FQNEAQ (reference sequence). With V trimmed by 5 bases and J by 1 base, 8 bases remained unmatched. CDR3 amino acids: CASSLRTGAPNTEAFF. CDR3 DNA: TGTGCCAGCAGCCTTAGGACAGGGGCCCCGAACACTGAAGCTTTCTTT.

CDR3 nucleotide sequence: TGTGCCAGCAGCGTCCGGGACAGGGCGAATGAAAAACTGTTTTTT. This gives the protein CASSVRDRANEKLFF. The chain employs TRBV9 and TRBJ1-4; 9 bases map to TRBD1. Losses at the gene ends were 2 bases for V and 5 bases for J; bases not matched to a gene: 4. Germline V gene data show CDR1 as SGDLS and CDR2 as YYNGEE. The CDR3 has 15 amino acids.